A single sample gave rise to the 20 T cell receptor beta chains below, sequenced in a study of blood T cell repertoires in COVID-19 (dated by TCRdb to about 2020). The method was the immunoSEQ multiplex PCR assay. TCRdb provides this immuneACCESS table in a form limited to in-frame rearrangements. Some clones are lacking; in checked studies, under half of them reflect an unresolved V gene, and why the rest are absent is not known. This sample is represented by 49,000 or so clones; around 83% of them were singletons. The biggest ten clones account for approximately 7.4% of the sample. Sequenced input: peripheral blood. Every receptor here comes from a man aged 55 to 70 with active COVID-19.

This clone was seen a few times. This rearrangement joins TRBV30 to TRBJ1-4; maybe TRBD1 (6 bases). Germline assignment: CDR1 GTSNPN and CDR2 SVGIG (reference sequence). The CDR3 length is 13 residues. With 5 bases removed from V and 8 bases from J, the gap between germline ends came to 15 bases. CDR3 in DNA: TGTGCCTGGGCCTGGCAGGGGTCAGAAAAACTGTTTTTT. It translates to CAWAWQGSEKLFF. The full variable domain, its missing parts supplied by reference TRBV30 and TRBJ1-4, is SQTIHQWPATLVQPVGSPLSLECTVEGTSNPNLYWYRQAAGRGLQLLFYSVGIGQISSEVPQNLSASRPQDRQFILSSKKLLLSDSGFYLCAWAWQGSEKLFFGSGTQLSVL.

The V call is TRBV4-1, the J call TRBJ2-2; 8 bases are shared with TRBD2. From germline, CDR1 is MGHRA and CDR2 YSYEKL. The CDR3 is made up of 17 amino acids. V lost 0 bases, J lost 3 bases, and 6 bases stayed unmatched. The CDR3, as DNA: TGCGCCAGCAGCCAAGAAGGGAGCGGGGGCTACACCGGGGAGCTGTTTTTT. Amino acid sequence: CASSQEGSGGYTGELFF.

The chain couples TRBV14 to TRBJ2-7; 8 bases align to TRBD1. V was pared by 4 bases and J by 0 bases, with 5 bases of the junction left unmatched. Germline lookup yields CDR1 SGHDN and CDR2 FVKESK. This CDR3 region has 15 residues. CDR3 amino acids: CASSRGTGLSYEQYF. Here the CDR3 DNA reads TGTGCCAGCAGCCGGGGGACAGGCCTCTCCTACGAGCAGTACTTC.

In this sample, this clone turned up once. The V call is TRBV30, the J call TRBJ2-3; D may be TRBD2 (5 bases). Deletions cut 2 bases from V and 1 base from J, with 13 bases between. Germline values: CDR1 GTSNPN, CDR2 SVGIG (reference sequence). CDR3 length: 15 amino acids. CDR3 protein: CAWSFQIGGTDTQYF. The CDR3 DNA follows: TGTGCCTGGAGTTTTCAAATCGGGGGCACAGATACGCAGTATTTT.

V and J are TRBV4-3 and TRBJ1-5; D is perhaps TRBD1 (6 bases). Germline assignment: CDR1 LGHNA and CDR2 YSLEER. Trimming cost V 2 bases and J 2 bases, with 16 bases left between them. The CDR3 length is 17 residues. CDR3 DNA sequence: TGCGCCAGCAGCCAACATTACAGGGAACCGGGCAATCAGCCCCAGCATTTT. It yields the protein CASSQHYREPGNQPQHF.

Only a few counts were recorded for this clone. V usage is TRBV12-5 and J usage is TRBJ2-1; D is unclear. Germline V gene sequence: CDR1 LGHNT, CDR2 FRNRAP. Deletions cut 1 base from V and 9 bases from J, with 10 bases between. The CDR3 has 13 residues. CDR3 amino acids: CASGLDNIGEQFF. CDR3 bases: TGTGCTAGTGGTTTGGATAACATTGGTGAGCAGTTCTTC.

The J gene is TRBJ2-4, the V gene TRBV20-1, with 14 bases that match TRBD2. J gave up 9 bases and V 3 bases, and 7 bases lay outside the gene matches. Germline CDR1 is DFQATT and CDR2 is SNEGSKA (reference sequence). The CDR3 is 15 residues long. CDR3 sequence: CSASPGTSGSGIQYF. In nucleotides, the CDR3 is TGCAGTGCTAGTCCCGGGACTAGCGGGAGCGGCATTCAGTACTTC.

CDR3 residues: CASSLGLPNDTQYF. The CDR3 region has the DNA TGCGCCAGCAGCTTGGGACTCCCCAACGATACGCAGTATTTT. The V call is TRBV5-1, the J call TRBJ2-3; D gene uncertain. The V gene lost 0 bases and the J gene lost 6 bases, with 11 bases spanning the gap. This CDR3 comprises 14 residues. CDR1 is SGHRS and CDR2 is YFSETQ in the germline V gene.

This clone was seen only a few times. V gene TRBV10-2 combines with J gene TRBJ2-2; tentative D call: TRBD2 (6 bases). Deletions cut 0 bases from V and 10 bases from J, with 12 bases between. The CDR3 contains 14 residues. Germline CDR1 and CDR2: WSHSY and SAAADI. This chain's CDR3 is CASSESTGTQELFF. The CDR3 DNA reads TGCGCCAGCAGTGAGTCGACGGGGACTCAGGAGCTGTTTTTT.

The chain uses TRBV19 and TRBJ1-1; 9 bases are shared with TRBD1. V was pared by 1 base and J by 0 bases, with 6 bases of the junction left unmatched. The length of the CDR3 is 17 residues. Germline V gene sequence: CDR1 LNHDA, CDR2 SQIVND (reference sequence). The DNA of the CDR3 is TGTGCCAGTAGTATAGTCCCGGGACAGGGTATGAACACTGAAGCTTTCTTT. Translating it yields CASSIVPGQGMNTEAFF.

The chain joins TRBV30 to TRBJ2-7; D is perhaps TRBD2 (5 bases). Trimming removed 0 bases at V and 0 bases at J, with 12 bases between. Germline CDR1 GTSNPN, CDR2 SVGIG (reference sequence). The CDR3 extends over 15 amino acids. The chain's CDR3 is CAWSVLPGSSYEQYF. The CDR3, as DNA: TGTGCCTGGAGTGTACTCCCGGGGAGCTCCTACGAGCAGTACTTC.

This clone was detected only once. The chain uses TRBV11-2 and TRBJ2-5; no definite D call. This CDR3 comprises 15 residues. Germline V gene data show CDR1 as SGHAT and CDR2 as FQNNGV. V gave up 1 base and J gave up 4 bases, with 13 bases separating them. CDR3 sequence reads: CASSLGQSESETQYF. The DNA of the CDR3 is TGTGCCAGCAGCTTAGGACAATCGGAATCAGAGACCCAGTACTTC.

The chain has TRBV9 and TRBJ2-2; 9 positions agree with TRBD1. The germline CDR1 and CDR2 sequences are SGDLS and YYNGEE. The CDR3 sequence is 16 residues long. V lost 0 bases to trimming and J lost 7 bases; unmatched junction nucleotides: 7. CDR3 bases: TGTGCCAGCAGCGTAGTTTCCGGGACAGGGATCGGGGAGCTGTTTTTT. This sequence encodes CASSVVSGTGIGELFF.

The V call is TRBV9, the J call TRBJ2-1; D might be TRBD2 (6 bases). Germline assignment: CDR1 SGDLS and CDR2 YYNGEE. There are 15 residues in the CDR3. Trimming cost V 4 bases and J 0 bases, with 11 bases left between them. As DNA, the CDR3 is TGTGCCAGCAGCTGGGACTCGAGCTCCTACAATGAGCAGTTCTTC. It translates to CASSWDSSSYNEQFF.

The chain couples TRBV5-4 to TRBJ2-7, with 8 bases fitting TRBD1. Germline V lookup: CDR1 SGHNT, CDR2 YYREEE (reference sequence). V lost 2 bases to trimming and J lost 1 base; unmatched junction nucleotides: 8. The CDR3 is made up of 16 amino acids. CDR3 DNA: TGTGCCAGCAGCTTAGGCGCCGGGACAGGATCCTACGAGCAGTACTTC. It yields the protein CASSLGAGTGSYEQYF. The complete variable domain, with remaining parts taken from reference TRBV5-4 and TRBJ2-7, reads ETGVTQSPTHLIKTRGQQVTLRCSSQSGHNTVSWYQQALGQGPQFIFQYYREEENGRGNFPPRFSGLQFPNYSSELNVNALELDDSALYLCASSLGAGTGSYEQYFGPGTRLTVT.

The V and J genes are TRBV27 and TRBJ2-7, with 9 bases fitting TRBD1. Germline lookup yields CDR1 MNHEY and CDR2 SMNVEV (reference sequence). V shed 3 bases, J shed 7 bases, and the junction held 7 bases outside the gene matches. This CDR3 has 14 residues. CDR3 bases: TGTGCCAGCAGTTTCTCTACAGGGGGCAGAGAGCAGTACTTC. It encodes CASSFSTGGREQYF.

This clone was detected only a few times. The CDR3 region is CSVEDRDLNYGYTF. In DNA, the CDR3 is TGCAGCGTTGAGGACAGGGATTTAAACTATGGCTACACCTTC. This chain joins TRBV29-1 and TRBJ1-2; 8 positions agree with TRBD1. The CDR3 is 14 amino acids. In germline, CDR1 is SQVTM, CDR2 ANQGSEA. The ends lost 3 bases at V and 2 bases at J; junction bases unmatched: 5.

This sequence joins TRBV27 and TRBJ2-7; D may be TRBD2 (6 bases). This CDR3 comprises 14 residues. Germline CDR1 reads MNHEY; CDR2 reads SMNVEV (reference sequence). V was shortened by 4 bases and J by 1 base, with 11 bases between the two germline ends. The CDR3 here is CASSSLAVSYEQYF. DNA for the CDR3: TGTGCCAGCAGTTCCTTAGCGGTTTCCTACGAGCAGTACTTC.

The rearrangement uses TRBV4-2 and TRBJ2-2, with a weak D call TRBD2 (6 bases). The CDR3 extends over 18 amino acids. CDR1 is LGHNA, CDR2 YNFKEQ, per germline. V was pared by 0 bases and J by 1 base, with 15 bases between. The CDR3 coding sequence is TGTGCCAGCAGCCAAGACCTTTACGGGAGCGGGAACACCGGGGAGCTGTTTTTT. Protein sequence: CASSQDLYGSGNTGELFF.

This clone was observed a handful of times. V usage is TRBV5-8 and J usage is TRBJ1-3; the D gene is possibly TRBD1 (5 bases). V was clipped by 0 bases and J by 2 bases, with 9 bases between them. In germline, CDR1 is SGHTS, CDR2 YDEGEE. CDR3 length equals 15 residues. The CDR3 DNA reads as TGTGCCAGCAGCTTGGCCGGGGGACCTGGAAACACCATATATTTT. Translating it yields CASSLAGGPGNTIYF.